Listed here are 13 T cell receptor beta chains from one sample, sequenced in a study of shared clonotypes between healthy human individuals. Libraries were prepared by immunoSEQ multiplex PCR; TCRdb keeps only in-frame clonotypes and omits some of them. This table has more than 450,000 clones, 79% appearing once. Sequencing was done on a sample of PBMCs. These receptors all come from a woman aged 40 to 50 in good health. Some clones in this sample may be carry-over from other donors' samples.

V usage is TRBV7-9 and J usage is TRBJ2-5; no reliable D call. The end of the DNA fits TRBJ2-7 better, so the J call may be wrong. Germline V CDR1 and CDR2: SEHNR, FQNEAQ (reference sequence). The CDR3 extends over 16 amino acids. The chain's CDR3 is CASSLGAGFGSYEQYF. In DNA form, the CDR3 reads TGTGCCAGCAGCTTAGGCGCTGGGTTCGGCTCCTACGAGCAGTACTTC.

The chain uses TRBV5-6 and TRBJ2-1; TRBD1 might be the D (5 bases). The V end was cut by 4 bases, the J end by 9 bases, with 14 bases between. The CDR3 consists of 13 residues. Per germline, CDR1 SGHDT and CDR2 YYEEEE. The CDR3, as DNA: TGTGCCAGCAGCCTCCCCCAGGGCGGTGAGCAGTTCTTC. Its protein is CASSLPQGGEQFF. Full variable domain (rest looked up from reference TRBV5-6 and TRBJ2-1): DAGVTQSPTHLIKTRGQQVTLRCSPKSGHDTVSWYQQALGQGPQFIFQYYEEEERQRGNFPDRFSGHQFPNYSSELNVNALLLGDSALYLCASSLPQGGEQFFGPGTRLTVL.

This clone has more than one count but fewer than ten. The chain joins TRBV5-4 to TRBJ2-7, with D perhaps matching TRBD1 or TRBD2 (5 bases each). The length of the CDR3 is 14 residues. V lost 2 bases to trimming and J lost 2 bases, with 11 bases between them. Germline loops: CDR1 SGHNT, CDR2 YYREEE (reference sequence). The CDR3 sequence is CASSLGDGAYEQYF. The DNA for the CDR3 is TGTGCCAGCAGCTTAGGGGACGGAGCCTACGAGCAGTACTTC.

This chain links TRBV11-3 with TRBJ2-5; D is unclear. The V gene's germline CDR1 is SGHNT and CDR2 YENEEA. CDR3 size: 13 residues. Trimming pared 1 base from V and 5 bases from J, leaving 8 bases between. The CDR3 DNA follows: TGTGCCAGCAGCTTAGGTTGGACGGAGACCCAGTACTTC. Translated, it gives CASSLGWTETQYF.

The chain employs TRBV7-3 and TRBJ2-1, with TRBD2 identical over 14 bases. The CDR3 sequence is 16 residues long. Germline V lookup: CDR1 SGHTA, CDR2 FQGTGA. Losses at the gene ends were 5 bases for V and 6 bases for J; bases not matched to a gene: 6. DNA of the CDR3: TGTGCCAGCAGCCCTACCGGGACTAGCGGGAGCAATGAGCAGTTCTTC. Translated: CASSPTGTSGSNEQFF.

The chain is built from TRBV28 and TRBJ2-3; possibly TRBD2 for D (6 bases). The CDR3 totals 14 residues. The germline V and J ends were trimmed by 3 bases and 3 bases, with 10 bases remaining between them. Per the germline V gene, CDR1 is MDHEN and CDR2 is SYDVKM. The CDR3 sequence is CASSFRGMTDTQYF. In DNA, the CDR3 is TGTGCCAGCAGTTTCCGCGGGATGACAGATACGCAGTATTTT. The full variable domain, its missing parts supplied by reference TRBV28 and TRBJ2-3, is DVKVTQSSRYLVKRTGEKVFLECVQDMDHENMFWYRQDPGLGLRLIYFSYDVKMKEKGDIPEGYSVSREKKERFSLILESASTNQTSMYLCASSFRGMTDTQYFGPGTRLTVL.

This chain uses TRBV29-1 with TRBJ2-1; D may be TRBD1 or TRBD2 (6 bases each). Between the trimmed V and J ends, which lost 3 bases and 12 bases, there was a span of 12 bases. CDR3 size: 11 residues. CDR1 is SQVTM and CDR2 is ANQGSEA in the germline V gene. CDR3 amino acids: CSVDKGGGQFF. DNA of the CDR3: TGCAGCGTTGACAAGGGGGGCGGGCAGTTCTTC.

This sequence joins TRBV28 and TRBJ2-6, with D tentatively TRBD2 (5 bases). Trimming stripped 5 bases from V and 2 bases from J, with 10 bases between. This CDR3 contains 15 residues. Germline CDR1 MDHEN, CDR2 SYDVKM. Written as DNA, the CDR3 is TGTGCCAGCAGTCCGACTAATGCTGGGGCCAACGTCCTGACTTTC. As protein: CASSPTNAGANVLTF.

This clone was seen many times. This chain connects TRBV28 to TRBJ2-2, with 8 bases identical to TRBD2. Trimming took 5 bases from V and 2 from J; bases not matched to a gene: 22. This CDR3 is 21 amino acids long. The germline CDR1 and CDR2 sequences are MDHEN and SYDVKM. Written as DNA, the CDR3 is TGTGCCAGCAGTCTACCCCTTTTCGGGCAGCCCGGACTAGCAAACACCGGGGAGCTGTTTTTT. It translates to CASSLPLFGQPGLANTGELFF.

This sequence joins TRBV19 and TRBJ2-7, with 10 bases lining up with TRBD2. The CDR3 is 14 amino acids. Germline values: CDR1 LNHDA, CDR2 SQIVND (reference sequence). With V trimmed by 7 bases and J by 3 bases, 6 bases remained unmatched. The CDR3 DNA follows: TGTGCCAGTAACGGGGGACTAGCGATCTACGAGCAGTACTTC. Encoded protein: CASNGGLAIYEQYF.

The V call is TRBV28, the J call TRBJ1-2; perhaps TRBD1 as D (5 bases). Trimming stripped 5 bases from V and 8 bases from J, with 12 bases between. Germline loops: CDR1 MDHEN, CDR2 SYDVKM. The CDR3 is made up of 12 amino acids. The CDR3 DNA follows: TGTGCCAGCAGTCTCCGGGGGGACGGCTACACCTTC. It specifies CASSLRGDGYTF.

The chain is built from TRBV28 and TRBJ1-6, with TRBD1 matching over 8 bases. Germline loops: CDR1 MDHEN, CDR2 SYDVKM. This CDR3 comprises 18 residues. V was pared by 5 bases and J by 0 bases, with 9 bases of the junction left unmatched. This CDR3 reads CASSPHGGQDSYNSPLHF. CDR3 DNA sequence: TGTGCCAGCAGTCCTCATGGGGGACAGGACTCCTATAATTCACCCCTCCACTTT. Using reference TRBV28 and TRBJ1-6 for the parts outside the CDR3, the full variable domain is DVKVTQSSRYLVKRTGEKVFLECVQDMDHENMFWYRQDPGLGLRLIYFSYDVKMKEKGDIPEGYSVSREKKERFSLILESASTNQTSMYLCASSPHGGQDSYNSPLHFGNGTRLTVT.

This clone was observed a handful of times. CDR3 DNA sequence: TGTGCCAGCAGCCCGGGACAGAGCACAGATACGCAGTATTTT. This translates into CASSPGQSTDTQYF. The rearrangement joins TRBV6-4 to TRBJ2-3; 7 bases align to TRBD1. V dropped 6 bases and J dropped 0; count of bases not matched to a gene: 3. The V gene's germline CDR1 is MRHNA and CDR2 SNTAGT. This CDR3 has 14 amino acids.